This entry describes one T cell receptor (beta chain). The entry originates in a study of blood T cell repertoires in COVID-19. Original handling: Amplification with reference gene primers provided the estimates of nucleated cell counts. Repertoires were generated with immunoSEQ multiplex PCR, while TCRdb's copy carries only in-frame clones and drops some. That table is the source of V, J and clone size, and D and trimming were worked out from the DNA. The data hold around 85,000 clones, with nearly 90% observed a single time. Germline V CDR1 and CDR2: MNHEY, SVGAGI. The CDR3 spans 15 residues. The trim removed 4 bases at V and 2 bases at J, leaving 7 bases unmatched.

The sequenced sample consisted of peripheral blood. The sequence was obtained from a woman aged 80 or older with active or convalescent COVID-19. The chain recombines TRBV6-5 with TRBJ1-2; 7 bases are shared with TRBD1. The chain's CDR3 is CASSSLDRPNYGYTF. The CDR3, as DNA: TGTGCCAGCAGTTCCTTGGACAGGCCCAACTATGGCTACACCTTC.